The 25 T cell receptor beta chains given below trace back to one sample, sequenced in a study of T-cell memory formation after mild COVID-19. TCRdb reprocessed the 5' RACE reads via MiXCR and lists one record per CDR3 protein. The sample has some 250,000 distinct CDR3 sequences, roughly 18% seen once; the top ten hold 23%. Sequencing input: PBMCs or a T cell subset sorted from them (not recorded which). The receptor source for this set is a man younger than 30 who had mild COVID-19 (a few samples of this study predate the infection). Cell type and time point are not known.

The J gene is TRBJ1-5, the V gene TRBV27; D remains unclear. Trimming cost V 6 bases and J 9 bases, with 15 bases left between them. Germline V gene sequence: CDR1 MNHEY, CDR2 SMNVEV (reference sequence). The CDR3 length is 13 residues. The CDR3 region is CASRQNQYGPQHF. The CDR3 DNA sequence: TGTGCCAGCAGGCAGAATCAATATGGGCCCCAGCATTTT.

The genes are TRBV5-1 and TRBJ2-7; 7 bases match TRBD1. The germline V gene has CDR1 SGHRS and CDR2 YFSETQ. V lost 2 bases, J lost 5 bases, and 7 bases stayed unmatched. This CDR3 is 14 amino acids long. The CDR3 coding sequence is TGCGCCAGCAGCTTAAGGGGGCAGAAAAACGAGCAGTACTTC. This translates into CASSLRGQKNEQYF.

A few counts support this clonotype. V usage is TRBV4-1 and J usage is TRBJ2-1; TRBD2 agrees at 8 bases. V lost 4 bases and J lost 0; bases outside the gene matches: 14. This CDR3 is 19 amino acids long. Looked up from germline, CDR1 is MGHRA and CDR2 is YSYEKL. CDR3 sequence reads: CASSPVLAGGPYSYNEQFF. CDR3 in DNA: TGCGCCAGCAGCCCAGTTTTGGCGGGGGGCCCCTACTCCTACAATGAGCAGTTCTTC.

This clonotype turned up a few times. The genes are TRBV12-3 or TRBV12-4 and TRBJ1-2; perhaps TRBD1 as D (6 bases). The length of the CDR3 is 14 residues. The V end lost 1 base, the J end lost 7 bases, and 13 bases lay between the germline ends. This chain's CDR3 is CASSLGRGGRGYTF. The CDR3 region has the DNA TGTGCCAGCAGTTTAGGCAGGGGTGGTCGTGGCTACACCTTC.

The V and J genes are TRBV7-2 and TRBJ2-6; no firm D call. The CDR3 sequence is 16 residues long. Trimming shortened V by 3 bases and J by 4 bases, and 13 bases separated the two germline ends. CDR1 SGHTA and CDR2 FQGNSA come from the germline V gene. Written as DNA, the CDR3 is TGTGCCAGCAGCTTCGCAACGGGTGCGGGGGCCAACGTCCTGACTTTC. It specifies CASSFATGAGANVLTF.

The V and J genes are TRBV20-1 and TRBJ2-7; D remains ambiguous. V dropped 0 bases and J dropped 0 bases, with 12 bases sitting between them. CDR1 is DFQATT, CDR2 SNEGSKA, per germline (reference sequence). This CDR3 comprises 15 residues. The CDR3 coding sequence is TGCAGTGCTAGAGAAACCATTGCCACCTCCTACGAGCAGTACTTC. This sequence encodes CSARETIATSYEQYF.

This clonotype was detected a few times. The gene calls are TRBV7-2 and TRBJ2-4; possible D gene TRBD2, 5 bases. V lost 3 bases and J 0 bases, leaving 6 bases between the germline ends. Germline assignment: CDR1 SGHTA and CDR2 FQGNSA. This CDR3 region has 14 residues. The chain's CDR3 is CASSFGVAKNIQYF. In DNA form, the CDR3 reads TGTGCCAGCAGCTTCGGGGTAGCCAAAAACATTCAGTACTTC.

This chain uses TRBV10-3 with TRBJ1-1; D perhaps matches TRBD1 (6 bases). The V end lost 9 bases, the J end lost 1 base, and 18 bases lay between the germline ends. This CDR3 region has 15 residues. In germline, CDR1 is ENHRY, CDR2 SYGVKD. The CDR3 sequence is CAIKFTGHQNTEAFF. The CDR3 bases are TGTGCCATTAAATTCACGGGACACCAGAACACTGAAGCTTTCTTT.

This clonotype turned up a few times. V usage is TRBV20-1 and J usage is TRBJ2-2; D might be TRBD2 (7 bases). The V gene lost 0 bases and the J gene lost 6 bases, with 8 bases spanning the gap. Per germline, CDR1 DFQATT and CDR2 SNEGSKA (reference sequence). The CDR3 consists of 13 residues. CDR3 amino acids: CSAREGGAGELFF. DNA of the CDR3: TGCAGTGCTAGAGAAGGGGGGGCCGGGGAGCTGTTTTTT.

This clonotype was counted ten times or more. This chain connects TRBV5-1 to TRBJ2-5; TRBD1 agrees at 9 bases. The CDR3 extends over 15 amino acids. Losses at the gene ends were 4 bases for V and 5 bases for J; bases not matched to a gene: 9. Germline V gene sequence: CDR1 SGHRS, CDR2 YFSETQ. CDR3 in amino acids: CASSPGQGSGETQYF. In DNA form, the CDR3 reads TGCGCCAGCAGCCCGGGACAGGGCTCGGGGGAGACCCAGTACTTC.

The rearrangement joins TRBV29-1 to TRBJ2-7; no firm D call. V dropped 4 bases and J dropped 5 bases, with 9 bases sitting between them. Looked up from germline, CDR1 is SQVTM and CDR2 is ANQGSEA. This CDR3 spans 11 amino acids. CDR3 loop: CSVVVGHEQYV. The CDR3 DNA reads TGCAGCGTTGTAGTGGGTCACGAGCAGTACGTC.

This chain uses TRBV12-3 or TRBV12-4 with TRBJ1-3, with no clear D. Trimming cost V 7 bases and J 1 base, with 14 bases left between them. CDR3 length: 15 residues. CDR3 sequence reads: CASIASSSSGNTIYF. The CDR3 DNA reads TGTGCCAGCATAGCATCCTCCTCATCTGGAAACACCATATATTTT.

This chain joins TRBV7-2 and TRBJ2-5; perhaps D is TRBD1 or TRBD2 (6 bases each). V lost 3 bases, J lost 7 bases, and 9 bases lay in between. The CDR3 length is 12 residues. Germline V lookup: CDR1 SGHTA, CDR2 FQGNSA. The DNA for the CDR3 is TGTGCCAGCAGCTTCGGGGGCCCGACCCAGTACTTC. This codes for CASSFGGPTQYF. Supplemented by reference TRBV7-2 and TRBJ2-5, the full variable domain reads GAGVSQSPSNKVTEKGKDVELRCDPISGHTALYWYRQSLGQGLEFLIYFQGNSAPDKSGLPSDRFSAERTGGSVSTLTIQRTQQEDSAVYLCASSFGGPTQYFGPGTRLLVL.

V is TRBV4-1 and J is TRBJ2-3, with TRBD1 as a possible D gene (5 bases). This CDR3 spans 16 amino acids. CDR1 MGHRA and CDR2 YSYEKL come from the germline V gene. V lost 2 bases and J lost 0, with 12 bases in between. CDR3 sequence reads: CASSQLPTASTDTQYF. The CDR3 bases are TGCGCCAGCAGCCAACTCCCGACAGCTAGCACAGATACGCAGTATTTT.

The sample holds many counts of this clonotype. One end of the junction varies from germline; a read error may be responsible. This sequence joins TRBV5-1 and TRBJ2-6, with D hard to call. The CDR3 is 13 residues long. In germline, CDR1 is SGHRS, CDR2 YFSETQ. CDR3 sequence reads: CASSPSGANVLTF. As DNA, the CDR3 is TGTGCCAGCAGTCCTTCTGGGGCCAACGTCCTGACTTTC.

This clonotype was seen only a few times. The J gene is TRBJ2-5, the V gene TRBV7-9, with 8 bases aligning to TRBD2. After removal of 5 bases from V and 4 bases from J, the junction contained 9 bases not matched to a gene. The CDR3 runs to 15 residues. CDR1 is SEHNR, CDR2 FQNEAQ, per germline (reference sequence). The DNA for the CDR3 is TGTGCCAGCAGCCCCAGCATAGCGGGGCGAGAGACCCAGTACTTC. Protein sequence: CASSPSIAGRETQYF.

This chain joins TRBV28 and TRBJ2-1, with 14 nucleotides matching TRBD2. Germline CDR1 and CDR2: MDHEN and SYDVKM. The CDR3 covers 13 residues. J gave up 12 bases and V 4 bases, and 2 bases lay outside the gene matches. The CDR3 DNA follows: TGTGCCAGCAGTTGGACTAGCGGGGGGCGGCAGTTCTTC. Translation: CASSWTSGGRQFF.

This clonotype occurred a few times. The chain carries TRBV6-4 and TRBJ2-2; possibly TRBD1 for D (7 bases). CDR3 length: 15 amino acids. V was cut by 2 bases and J by 5 bases, with 12 bases left in between. In germline, CDR1 is MRHNA, CDR2 SNTAGT. The CDR3 is CASSDPAGGTGELFF. The CDR3 nucleotides read TGTGCCAGCAGTGACCCGGCAGGGGGGACCGGGGAGCTGTTTTTT.

At least ten counts were recorded for this clonotype. This rearrangement joins TRBV3-1 to TRBJ2-3; D perhaps matches TRBD2 (6 bases). Germline-derived CDR1 and CDR2 are LGHDT and YNNKEL (reference sequence). Between the trimmed V and J ends, which lost 5 bases and 10 bases, there was a span of 13 bases. The CDR3 extends over 12 amino acids. The CDR3 is CASSSVGGAQYF. CDR3 in DNA: TGTGCCAGCAGCAGTGTCGGGGGTGCGCAGTATTTT.

V gene TRBV7-2 combines with J gene TRBJ2-1; tentatively, D is TRBD2 (6 bases). V lost 6 bases to trimming and J lost 4 bases, with 19 bases between them. This CDR3 is 16 amino acids long. Germline V lookup: CDR1 SGHTA, CDR2 FQGNSA. The CDR3 region is CASSRGTGTVYNEQFF. The CDR3 DNA sequence: TGTGCCAGCAGTAGAGGAACCGGGACTGTTTACAATGAGCAGTTCTTC.

The J gene is TRBJ1-5, the V gene TRBV7-2; TRBD1 matches at 9 bases. Germline V gives CDR1 SGHTA, CDR2 FQGNSA. The CDR3 contains 15 residues. V lost 5 bases to trimming and J lost 6 bases; unmatched junction nucleotides: 8. The CDR3: CASSAGQGSGQPQHF. The CDR3 DNA follows: TGTGCCAGCAGCGCGGGACAGGGCTCGGGTCAGCCCCAGCATTTT.

The chain has TRBV7-8 and TRBJ1-2; D might be TRBD1 (6 bases). Germline values: CDR1 SGHVS, CDR2 FQNEAQ. V lost 5 bases and J lost 7, with 14 bases in between. The CDR3 runs to 13 residues. This CDR3 is CASSPGTNSGYTF. The CDR3 DNA follows: TGTGCCAGCAGCCCCGGGACAAATAGTGGCTACACCTTC.

This clonotype was observed a handful of times. The chain uses TRBV7-9 and TRBJ1-1; D may be TRBD1 (6 bases). V was cut by 0 bases and J by 11 bases, with 10 bases left in between. The CDR3 length is 12 residues. The germline gives CDR1 SEHNR, CDR2 FQNEAQ (reference sequence). For the CDR3, the DNA is TGTGCCAGCAGCTTAGCTTTGAGGGGGGCTTTCTTT. Its protein product is CASSLALRGAFF.

This clonotype appeared a few times. The chain has TRBV5-1 and TRBJ2-7, with D possibly TRBD2 on 5 matching bases. The CDR3 has 15 amino acids. Trimming shortened V by 9 bases and J by 0 bases, and 19 bases separated the two germline ends. Germline V gives CDR1 SGHRS, CDR2 YFSETQ. The CDR3 DNA follows: TGCGCCACCCGACCCTCAGCGGACCCCTCCTACGAGCAGTACGTC. Its translation: CATRPSADPSYEQYV.

This clonotype was seen at least ten times. The chain employs TRBV7-2 and TRBJ2-7; 11 nucleotides line up with TRBD1. Germline CDR1 reads SGHTA; CDR2 reads FQGNSA. The V and J ends lost 3 bases and 9 bases, in that order; junction bases with no gene match: 4. The CDR3 totals 13 residues. The CDR3 DNA is TGTGCCAGCAGCTTGGGGACAGGGGGTAGGCAGTACTTC. This translates into CASSLGTGGRQYF. Full variable domain (remainder filled in from reference TRBV7-2 and TRBJ2-7): GAGVSQSPSNKVTEKGKDVELRCDPISGHTALYWYRQSLGQGLEFLIYFQGNSAPDKSGLPSDRFSAERTGGSVSTLTIQRTQQEDSAVYLCASSLGTGGRQYFGPGTRLTVT.